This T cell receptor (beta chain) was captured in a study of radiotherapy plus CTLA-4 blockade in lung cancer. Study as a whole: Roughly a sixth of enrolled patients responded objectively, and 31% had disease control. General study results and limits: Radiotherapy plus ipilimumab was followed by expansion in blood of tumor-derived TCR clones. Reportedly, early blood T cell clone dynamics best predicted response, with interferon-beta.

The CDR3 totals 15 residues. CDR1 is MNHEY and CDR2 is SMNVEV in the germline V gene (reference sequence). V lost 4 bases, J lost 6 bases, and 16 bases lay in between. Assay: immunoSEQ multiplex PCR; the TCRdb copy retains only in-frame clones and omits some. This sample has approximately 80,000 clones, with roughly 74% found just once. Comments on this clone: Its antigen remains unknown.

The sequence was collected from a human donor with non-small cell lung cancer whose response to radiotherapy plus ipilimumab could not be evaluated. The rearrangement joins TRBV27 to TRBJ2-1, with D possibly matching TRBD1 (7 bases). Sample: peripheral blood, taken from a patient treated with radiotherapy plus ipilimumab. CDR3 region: CASSSNLQGGNEQFF. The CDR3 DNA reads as TGTGCCAGCAGTTCGAACCTGCAGGGGGGCAATGAGCAGTTCTTC.